This T cell receptor (beta chain) originates from a study of blood T cell repertoires in COVID-19. Across the whole study: In each case, the material was cDNA or gDNA derived from T cells, B-cell-depleted T cells, or PBMCs.

CDR1 MNHNY and CDR2 SVGAGI come from the germline V gene (reference sequence). Trimming stripped 0 bases from V and 6 bases from J, with 8 bases between. This CDR3 has 13 amino acids. Libraries were prepared by immunoSEQ multiplex PCR; TCRdb keeps only in-frame clonotypes and omits some of them. Of 99,000 or so clones listed, roughly 89% are singletons. The genes are TRBV6-6 and TRBJ1-1; D remains ambiguous. The origin of this receptor is a man aged 65-85 years with active or convalescent COVID-19. Specimen: peripheral blood. CDR3 nucleotides: TGTGCCAGCAGTTACTCGGTCGGGGCTGAAGCTTTCTTT. Translating gives CASSYSVGAEAFF.